The T cell receptor (beta chain) described here comes from a study of response to subunit inactivated influenza vaccine. Whole-study findings and limits: With each seasonal influenza vaccination, the authors suggested, few new T cells are recruited.

The CDR3 length is 14 residues. Per the germline V gene, CDR1 is DFQATT and CDR2 is SNEGSKA (reference sequence). Trimming shortened V by 5 bases and J by 2 bases, and 14 bases separated the two germline ends. TCRdb fed the RT-PCR reads into MiXCR, producing one record per CDR3 protein. The repertoire holds 550,000 to 800,000 distinct CDR3 sequences, with 15% to 17% as singletons. This clonotype was observed at least ten times. Antigen: not known. The TCR was taken from a man aged 50 or older who received an inactivated influenza vaccine. Sequenced here: PBMCs from blood, sampled less than 13 days after vaccination. The chain combines TRBV20-1 with TRBJ2-3, with D possibly matching TRBD1 (7 bases). CDR3 nucleotide sequence: TGCAGTGCTGGGGGAGGACAGGTCACAGATACGCAGTATTTT. Protein sequence: CSAGGGQVTDTQYF.